This is a list of T cell receptor beta chains from one sample in a study of T cells after yellow fever vaccination. TCRdb itself ran the 5' RACE reads through MiXCR, one entry per CDR3 protein. The table includes about 310,000 distinct CDR3 sequences, roughly 4% detected once. The sequencing used PBMCs, collected on the day of the yellow fever booster vaccination. The receptors shown here come from a man in his late teens or twenties who received the YFV17D yellow fever vaccine. CDR3s include the opening cysteine and the closing phenylalanine or tryptophan. The order of the fields is V gene, CDR3 length, clone size, D gene, J gene, CDR3 DNA, CDR3 protein. A D gene is named only where the DNA matches it firmly. The size of a clone is reported for some rows only, either as once, few or many, or as a class for expanded clones.

v_gene: TRBV29-1
len: 12
abundance: few
d_gene: NA
j_gene: TRBJ2-5
CDR3nt: TGCAGCTTTCTTCCGGCTGGAGAGACCCAGTACTTC
CDR3aa: CSFLPAGETQYF

v_gene: TRBV7-9
len: 13
abundance: many
d_gene: TRBD1
j_gene: TRBJ1-2
CDR3nt: TGTGCCAGCAGATCCGACAGGGGACATGGCTACACCTTC
CDR3aa: CASRSDRGHGYTF

v_gene: TRBV7-2
len: 17
abundance: NA
d_gene: TRBD2
j_gene: TRBJ2-3
CDR3nt: TGTGCCAGCAGCTTATCCTCTAGCGGGGGGGCCCAAGATACGCAGTATTTT
CDR3aa: CASSLSSSGGAQDTQYF

v_gene: TRBV14
len: 19
abundance: many
d_gene: TRBD2
j_gene: TRBJ2-1
CDR3nt: TGTGCCAGCAGCCAAGGTCGGATGGCCCTAGCGGGGCTTTACAATGAGCAGTTCTTC
CDR3aa: CASSQGRMALAGLYNEQFF

v_gene: TRBV7-3
len: 15
abundance: few
d_gene: NA
j_gene: TRBJ2-3
CDR3nt: TGTGCCAGCAGCTTAAAGGTGGGGTTGGCAGATACGCAGTATTTT
CDR3aa: CASSLKVGLADTQYF

v_gene: TRBV5-5
len: 14
abundance: many
d_gene: NA
j_gene: TRBJ1-2
CDR3nt: TGTGCCAGCAGCTTGGGTCGCATGAAAGATGGCTACACCTTC
CDR3aa: CASSLGRMKDGYTF

v_gene: TRBV9
len: 13
abundance: many
d_gene: TRBD1
j_gene: TRBJ2-1
CDR3nt: TGTGCCAGCAGCGCCCGACAGGGGTATGAGCAGTTCTTC
CDR3aa: CASSARQGYEQFF

v_gene: TRBV27
len: 13
abundance: NA
d_gene: NA
j_gene: TRBJ1-2
CDR3nt: TGTGCCAGCAGTTTTTCCCGGTTGGCCGGCTACACCTTC
CDR3aa: CASSFSRLAGYTF

v_gene: TRBV5-1
len: 10
abundance: many
d_gene: NA
j_gene: TRBJ2-4
CDR3nt: TGCGCCAGCAACTTAGACATTCAGTACTTC
CDR3aa: CASNLDIQYF

v_gene: TRBV12-3/TRBV12-4
len: 15
abundance: few
d_gene: TRBD1
j_gene: TRBJ2-2
CDR3nt: TGTGCCAGCAGTCCAGGGGGCGCGGTACCCGGGGAGCTGTTTTTT
CDR3aa: CASSPGGAVPGELFF

v_gene: TRBV6-2/TRBV6-3
len: 14
abundance: many
d_gene: NA
j_gene: TRBJ2-6
CDR3nt: TGTGCCAGCTTCCAGGGCTCTGGGGCCAACGTCCTGACTTTC
CDR3aa: CASFQGSGANVLTF

v_gene: TRBV2
len: 14
abundance: many
d_gene: TRBD2
j_gene: TRBJ2-5
CDR3nt: TGTGCCAGCAGCGGGACTAGCGGGGCCACCCCCCAGTACTTC
CDR3aa: CASSGTSGATPQYF

v_gene: TRBV29-1
len: 13
abundance: NA
d_gene: TRBD1
j_gene: TRBJ2-5
CDR3nt: TGCAGCGTTGGGGGACAGGGGAAAGAGACCCAGTACTTC
CDR3aa: CSVGGQGKETQYF

v_gene: TRBV29-1
len: 14
abundance: many
d_gene: TRBD1
j_gene: TRBJ1-1
CDR3nt: TGCAGCGCCCGGACAGGGGAGTGGAACACTGAAGCTTTCTTT
CDR3aa: CSARTGEWNTEAFF

v_gene: TRBV5-1
len: 13
abundance: many
d_gene: NA
j_gene: TRBJ2-1
CDR3nt: TGCGCCAGCAGCTTGCCGGGTCTGGATGAGCAGTTCTTC
CDR3aa: CASSLPGLDEQFF

v_gene: TRBV7-3
len: 17
abundance: many
d_gene: TRBD2
j_gene: TRBJ2-3
CDR3nt: TGTGCCAGCAGCGCCAGCGGGGGGGCAGGACGCACAGATACGCAGTATTTT
CDR3aa: CASSASGGAGRTDTQYF

v_gene: TRBV9
len: 16
abundance: few
d_gene: NA
j_gene: TRBJ2-2
CDR3nt: TGTGCCAGCAGCGTAGCCGGACGCGCGAACACCGGGGAGCTGTTTTTT
CDR3aa: CASSVAGRANTGELFF

v_gene: TRBV12-3/TRBV12-4
len: 14
abundance: few
d_gene: NA
j_gene: TRBJ2-1
CDR3nt: TGTGCCAGCAGTTTTGGGCTAGCCTCCAATGAGCAGTTCTTC
CDR3aa: CASSFGLASNEQFF